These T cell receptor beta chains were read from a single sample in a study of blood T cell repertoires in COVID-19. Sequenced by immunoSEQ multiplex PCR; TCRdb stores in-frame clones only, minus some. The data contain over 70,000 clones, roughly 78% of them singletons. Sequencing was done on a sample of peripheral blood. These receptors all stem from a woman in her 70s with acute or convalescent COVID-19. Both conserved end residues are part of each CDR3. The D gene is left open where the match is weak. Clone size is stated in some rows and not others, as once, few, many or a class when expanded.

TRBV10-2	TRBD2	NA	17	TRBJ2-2	CASSERAGGPNTGELFF	TGCGCCAGCAGTGAACGAGCGGGGGGGCCGAACACCGGGGAGCTGTTTTTT
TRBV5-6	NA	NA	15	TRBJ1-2	CASSLVGTPSYGYTF	TGTGCCAGCAGCTTGGTCGGGACACCAAGCTATGGCTACACCTTC
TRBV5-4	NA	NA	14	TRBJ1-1	CASSLQGVNTEAFF	TGTGCCAGCAGCTTACAGGGAGTGAACACTGAAGCTTTCTTT
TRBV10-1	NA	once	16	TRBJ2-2	CASSETRKPNTGELFF	TGCGCCAGCAGTGAGACAAGAAAACCGAACACCGGGGAGCTGTTTTTT
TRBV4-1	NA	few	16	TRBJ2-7	CASSQDYPGSSYEQYF	TGCGCCAGCAGCCAAGATTATCCAGGATCCTCCTACGAGCAGTACTTC
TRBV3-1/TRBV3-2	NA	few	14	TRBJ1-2	CASSQWGENYGYTF	TGTGCCAGCAGCCAGTGGGGGGAAAACTATGGCTACACCTTC
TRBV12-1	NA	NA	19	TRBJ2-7	CASSFYGTSGRIKGYEQYF	TGTGCCAGCAGCTTTTACGGGACTAGCGGGAGAATAAAGGGCTACGAGCAGTACTTC
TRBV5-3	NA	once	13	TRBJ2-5	CARRVQSQETQYF	TGTGCCAGAAGGGTACAGTCCCAAGAGACCCAGTACTTC
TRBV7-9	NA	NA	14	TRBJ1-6	CASSWGVFNSPLHF	TGTGCCAGCAGCTGGGGGGTCTTTAATTCACCCCTCCACTTT
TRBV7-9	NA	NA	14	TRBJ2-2	CASSLGGDIGELFF	TGTGCCAGCAGCTTAGGAGGGGACATCGGGGAGCTGTTTTTT
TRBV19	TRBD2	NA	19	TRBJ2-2	CASRGAGTSGGSYTGELFF	TGTGCCAGTAGAGGGGCCGGGACTAGCGGGGGGTCCTACACCGGGGAGCTGTTTTTT
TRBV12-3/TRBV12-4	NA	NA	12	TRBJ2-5	CASSFRGIAQYF	TGTGCCAGCAGTTTTAGAGGGATCGCCCAGTACTTC
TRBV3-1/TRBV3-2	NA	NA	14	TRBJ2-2	CASSQDAITGELFF	TGTGCCAGCAGCCAAGATGCTATCACCGGGGAGCTGTTTTTT
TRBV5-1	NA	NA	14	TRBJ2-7	CASSDLTGSYEQYF	TGCGCCAGCAGCGATTTGACAGGATCCTACGAGCAGTACTTC
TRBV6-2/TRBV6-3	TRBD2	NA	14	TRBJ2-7	CASSYSGGAHEQYF	TGTGCCAGCAGTTATAGCGGGGGGGCCCACGAGCAGTACTTC
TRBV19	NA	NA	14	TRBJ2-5	CASSMGGYQETQYF	TGTGCCAGTAGTATGGGGGGATACCAAGAGACCCAGTACTTC
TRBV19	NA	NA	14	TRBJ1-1	CASSTGGPNTEAFF	TGTGCCAGTAGTACGGGGGGGCCGAACACTGAAGCTTTCTTT
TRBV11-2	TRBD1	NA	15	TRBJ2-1	CASSPPGTGYNEQFF	TGTGCCAGCAGCCCCCCCGGGACAGGGTACAATGAGCAGTTCTTC
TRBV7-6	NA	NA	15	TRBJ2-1	CASSLRDSKWNEQFF	TGTGCCAGCAGCTTAAGGGACTCGAAATGGAATGAGCAGTTCTTC
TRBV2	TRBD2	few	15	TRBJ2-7	CASSVTTSGNHEQYF	TGTGCCAGCAGTGTTACGACTAGCGGGAACCACGAGCAGTACTTC
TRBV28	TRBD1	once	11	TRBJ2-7	CASSLGQGSYF	TGTGCCAGCAGTTTAGGACAGGGGTCGTACTTC
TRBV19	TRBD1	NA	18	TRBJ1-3	CASTVLAFSGTGKGTIYF	TGTGCCAGTACCGTATTGGCTTTCTCCGGGACAGGGAAAGGCACCATATATTTT
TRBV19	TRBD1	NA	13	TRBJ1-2	CASTLGQGVGYTF	TGTGCCAGTACCCTGGGACAGGGCGTTGGCTACACCTTC
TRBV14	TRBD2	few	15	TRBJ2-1	CASSQTAGAGNEQFF	TGTGCCAGCAGTCAGACCGCGGGAGCGGGCAATGAGCAGTTCTTC
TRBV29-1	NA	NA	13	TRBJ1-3	CSVGSSSGNTIYF	TGCAGCGTTGGCTCTAGCTCTGGAAACACCATATATTTT
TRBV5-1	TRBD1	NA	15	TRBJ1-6	CASSLTGQGNSPLHF	TGCGCCAGCAGCTTGACCGGACAGGGGAATTCACCCCTCCACTTT
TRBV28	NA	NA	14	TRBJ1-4	CASSFGGSGEKLFF	TGTGCCAGCAGTTTTGGGGGGAGCGGTGAAAAACTGTTTTTT
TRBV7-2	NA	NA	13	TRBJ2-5	CASSLARQETQYF	TGTGCCAGCAGCTTAGCGAGGCAAGAGACCCAGTACTTC
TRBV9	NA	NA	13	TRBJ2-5	CASSLGLQETQYF	TGTGCCAGCAGCCTGGGACTTCAAGAGACCCAGTACTTC
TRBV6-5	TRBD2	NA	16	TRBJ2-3	CASSYVLAGGPSTQYF	TGTGCCAGCAGTTACGTCCTAGCGGGGGGGCCAAGTACGCAGTATTTT
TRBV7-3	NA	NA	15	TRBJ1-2	CASSLRGGLHGGYTF	TGTGCCAGCAGCTTAAGGGGGGGACTCCACGGCGGCTACACCTTC
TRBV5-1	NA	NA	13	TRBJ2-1	CASSSLEGNEQFF	TGCGCCAGCAGCTCCTTGGAGGGCAATGAGCAGTTCTTC
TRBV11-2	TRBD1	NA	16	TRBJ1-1	CASSLWTGGGNTEAFF	TGTGCCAGCAGCCTATGGACAGGGGGAGGGAACACTGAAGCTTTCTTT
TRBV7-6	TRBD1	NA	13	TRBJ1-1	CASSRDRGAEAFF	TGTGCCAGCAGCCGGGACAGGGGAGCTGAAGCTTTCTTT
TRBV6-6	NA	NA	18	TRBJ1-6	CASSRPPGSSSYNSPLHF	TGTGCCAGCAGTCGACCACCAGGGTCAAGCTCCTATAATTCACCCCTCCACTTT
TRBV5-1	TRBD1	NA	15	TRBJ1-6	CASSLGQGRDSPLHF	TGCGCCAGCAGCTTGGGACAGGGAAGGGATTCACCCCTCCACTTT
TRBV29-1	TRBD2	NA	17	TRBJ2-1	CSVTSGRVAGFYNEQFF	TGCAGCGTTACTTCAGGGAGAGTAGCGGGATTCTACAATGAGCAGTTCTTC
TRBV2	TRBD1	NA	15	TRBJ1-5	CASSEGDSSNQPQHF	TGTGCCAGCAGTGAAGGGGACAGCTCCAATCAGCCCCAGCATTTT
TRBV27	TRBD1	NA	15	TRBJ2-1	CASSSDRASYNEQFF	TGTGCCAGCAGTTCGGACAGGGCGTCCTACAATGAGCAGTTCTTC
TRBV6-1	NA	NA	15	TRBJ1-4	CASSDGGLANEKLFF	TGTGCCAGCAGTGATGGCGGGTTGGCTAATGAAAAACTGTTTTTT
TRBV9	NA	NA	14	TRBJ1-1	CASSPLRENTEAFF	TGTGCCAGCAGCCCCCTCAGGGAGAACACTGAAGCTTTCTTT
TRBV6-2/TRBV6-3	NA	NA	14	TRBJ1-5	CASSYSGRNQPQHF	TGTGCCAGCAGTTACTCTGGGAGGAATCAGCCCCAGCATTTT
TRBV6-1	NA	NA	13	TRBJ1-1	CASSENRGNEAFF	TGTGCCAGCAGTGAAAACCGGGGTAATGAAGCTTTCTTT
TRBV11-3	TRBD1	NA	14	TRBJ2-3	CASSQGQGTDTQYF	TGTGCCAGCAGCCAGGGACAGGGCACAGATACGCAGTATTTT
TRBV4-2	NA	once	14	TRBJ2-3	CASSQSLGADTQYF	TGTGCCAGCAGCCAGTCCCTCGGGGCAGATACGCAGTATTTT
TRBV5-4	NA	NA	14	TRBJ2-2	CASSLDRVTGELFF	TGTGCCAGCAGCTTGGACAGGGTAACCGGGGAGCTGTTTTTT
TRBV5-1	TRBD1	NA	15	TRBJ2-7	CASSLGGQGSYEQYF	TGCGCCAGCAGCTTGGGGGGACAGGGCTCCTACGAGCAGTACTTC
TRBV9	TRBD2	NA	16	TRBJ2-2	CASSVGDYSLTGELFF	TGTGCCAGCAGCGTAGGGGACTATTCTTTAACCGGGGAGCTGTTTTTT
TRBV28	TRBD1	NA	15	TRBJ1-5	CAAGEATGGNQPQHF	TGTGCCGCGGGGGAGGCGACAGGGGGCAATCAGCCCCAGCATTTT
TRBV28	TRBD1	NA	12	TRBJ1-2	CASSTGGAGYTF	TGTGCCAGCAGTACAGGGGGCGCTGGCTACACCTTC
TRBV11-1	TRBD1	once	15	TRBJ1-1	CASSLADRVRTEAFF	TGTGCCAGCAGCTTAGCGGACAGGGTTCGCACTGAAGCTTTCTTT
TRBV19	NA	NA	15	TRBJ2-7	CASTPDRSNTYEQYF	TGTGCCAGTACCCCGGACAGATCAAATACCTACGAGCAGTACTTC